This T cell receptor (beta chain) was observed in a study of OX40 agonist ivuxolimab in advanced cancers. Germline CDR1 is SGDLS and CDR2 is YYNGEE. CDR3 size: 15 residues. V lost 0 bases to trimming and J lost 8 bases, with 15 bases between them. Some clones are missing from TCRdb's copy, which holds only in-frame ones; the method was immunoSEQ multiplex PCR. The sample records roughly 92,000 clones, under 95% being singletons. This TCR was sampled from an adult with an advanced solid tumor such as melanoma, head and neck, liver or kidney cancer. The sequencing used CD4+ or CD8+ T cells sorted from blood, collected in a trial of the OX40 agonist ivuxolimab. The V gene is TRBV9, the J gene TRBJ2-1; a possible D gene is TRBD2 (5 bases). CDR3 residues: CASSVDRSGTYEQFF. DNA of the CDR3: TGTGCCAGCAGCGTAGATAGGAGCGGAACCTATGAGCAGTTCTTC.